The subject of this entry is one T cell receptor beta chain. This sample is part of a study of blood T cell repertoires in COVID-19. CDR3 length: 14 residues. The V and J ends lost 5 bases and 6 bases, in that order; junction bases with no gene match: 8. Germline V gene sequence: CDR1 MNHEY, CDR2 SVGAGI. Only in-frame clones appear in the TCRdb table, and some are missing; sequencing was by immunoSEQ multiplex PCR. This table has 150,000 to 200,000 clones, 65% to 90% appearing once. The source material was peripheral blood. This receptor was taken from a man aged 55 to 70 with acute or convalescent COVID-19. The V and J genes are TRBV6-5 and TRBJ1-2; 8 nucleotides align to TRBD1. CDR3 nucleotides: TGTGCCAGCAGTCCGAACAGGGGACAGGATGGCTACACCTTC. This gives the protein CASSPNRGQDGYTF.